These 14 T cell receptor beta chains were sequenced from one sample in a study of cytomegalovirus exposure and HLA in healthy donors. PCR employed 60 Vbeta and 13 Jbeta primers. TCRdb keeps only in-frame clones here, not all; method: immunoSEQ multiplex PCR. The table has about 82,000 clones, roughly 64% seen once. Sequencing used PBMCs. The receptors come from a woman aged 40-49 years in good health and CMV-seropositive.

This chain joins TRBV7-2 and TRBJ1-2, with 9 bases that match TRBD1. Losses at the gene ends were 8 bases for V and 5 bases for J; bases not matched to a gene: 6. This CDR3 has 13 residues. CDR1 is SGHTA and CDR2 is FQGNSA in the germline V gene. DNA of the CDR3: TGTGCCAGCGGACAGGGGTTCACGTATGGCTACACCTTC. It yields the protein CASGQGFTYGYTF. Full variable domain (outside the CDR3, taken from reference TRBV7-2 and TRBJ1-2): GAGVSQSPSNKVTEKGKDVELRCDPISGHTALYWYRQSLGQGLEFLIYFQGNSAPDKSGLPSDRFSAERTGGSVSTLTIQRTQQEDSAVYLCASGQGFTYGYTFGSGTRLTVV.

The chain has TRBV5-1 and TRBJ2-1; D is possibly TRBD2 (6 bases). This CDR3 is built from 13 residues. Per the germline V gene, CDR1 is SGHRS and CDR2 is YFSETQ. V gave up 5 bases and J gave up 5 bases, with 11 bases separating them. CDR3 loop: CASRNSGNNEQFF. The DNA for the CDR3 is TGCGCCAGCAGGAATAGCGGAAACAATGAGCAGTTCTTC.

In the case of this clone: The sample carries other DNA sequences with the same CDR3. V gene TRBV6-4 combines with J gene TRBJ1-4; D possibly corresponds to TRBD1 (5 bases). V was clipped by 5 bases and J by 4 bases, with 14 bases between them. Germline V lookup: CDR1 MRHNA, CDR2 SNTAGT. The CDR3 runs to 15 residues. CDR3 bases: TGTGCCAGCAGTACACGACAGCCTAGTAATGAAAAACTGTTTTTT. This gives the protein CASSTRQPSNEKLFF.

The chain uses TRBV6-5 and TRBJ1-2; D is possibly TRBD1 (6 bases). The CDR3 runs 13 residues. Germline-derived CDR1 and CDR2 are MNHEY and SVGAGI. Between the trimmed V and J ends, which lost 5 bases and 5 bases, there was a span of 12 bases. CDR3 in DNA: TGTGCCAGCAGTCCCGGGACATATTATGGCTACACCTTC. Amino acids: CASSPGTYYGYTF.

The chain links TRBV16 to TRBJ1-1; TRBD1 matches at 11 bases. The germline gives CDR1 KGHSY, CDR2 FQNENV. The CDR3 is 15 amino acids. J was trimmed by 5 bases and V by 4 bases; bases with no gene match: 6. The CDR3 sequence is CASSRGTGGRTEAFF. Written as DNA, the CDR3 is TGTGCCAGCAGCCGGGGGACAGGGGGAAGGACTGAAGCTTTCTTT.

The chain is built from TRBV10-3 and TRBJ1-1, with D possibly being TRBD1 (5 bases). Germline values: CDR1 ENHRY, CDR2 SYGVKD. This CDR3 comprises 17 residues. The V end was cut by 8 bases, the J end by 0 bases, with 22 bases between. For the CDR3, the DNA is TGTGCCATCGTAGTACCCGATACAGACAGCCTGAACACTGAAGCTTTCTTT. It yields the protein CAIVVPDTDSLNTEAFF.

In this sample, this clone turned up a few times. The chain joins TRBV28 to TRBJ1-1; no definite D call. Germline V lookup: CDR1 MDHEN, CDR2 SYDVKM. CDR3 length equals 11 residues. The V end was cut by 7 bases, the J end by 3 bases, with 6 bases between. CDR3 in amino acids: CASITDTEAFF. The CDR3 bases are TGTGCCAGCATAACGGACACTGAAGCTTTCTTT.

The chain joins TRBV9 to TRBJ2-5; D is ambiguous. The CDR3 is made up of 14 amino acids. Trimming pared 0 bases from V and 1 base from J, leaving 7 bases between. Looked up from germline, CDR1 is SGDLS and CDR2 is YYNGEE. CDR3 sequence: CASSVGLSQETQYF. The CDR3 DNA follows: TGTGCCAGCAGCGTAGGACTTTCCCAAGAGACCCAGTACTTC.

This clone was counted once. The CDR3 reads CASSSRDRGETQYF. For the CDR3, the DNA is TGTGCCAGCAGCTCCCGGGACAGGGGGGAGACCCAGTACTTC. The rearrangement uses TRBV7-2 and TRBJ2-5; TRBD1 matches 11 bases. This CDR3 region has 14 residues. Trimming removed 4 bases from V and 5 bases from J; junction bases left unmatched: 3. Germline V CDR1 and CDR2: SGHTA, FQGNSA. Complete variable domain (other parts from reference TRBV7-2 and TRBJ2-5): GAGVSQSPSNKVTEKGKDVELRCDPISGHTALYWYRQSLGQGLEFLIYFQGNSAPDKSGLPSDRFSAERTGGSVSTLTIQRTQQEDSAVYLCASSSRDRGETQYFGPGTRLLVL.

This clone was detected once. V usage is TRBV7-2 and J usage is TRBJ2-7; possible D gene TRBD2, 5 bases. The CDR3 runs to 12 residues. V was trimmed by 6 bases and J by 2 bases, leaving 8 bases between them. CDR1 and CDR2 from the germline V gene are SGHTA and FQGNSA. CDR3 residues: CASRRETYEQYF. The CDR3 DNA follows: TGTGCCAGCAGGAGGGAGACCTACGAGCAGTACTTC.

This clone has only a few counts. This chain uses TRBV28 with TRBJ1-4; 7 nucleotides align to TRBD1. The V segment lost 3 bases and the J segment 9 bases; nucleotides outside the gene matches: 7. CDR3 length: 14 residues. Germline CDR1 reads MDHEN; CDR2 reads SYDVKM. CDR3 nucleotide sequence: TGTGCCAGCAGTTTTCGGACAGGAGGTAAAAAACTGTTTTTT. Translating it yields CASSFRTGGKKLFF.

J is TRBJ2-2 and V is TRBV5-4; TRBD2 matches at 15 bases. Germline V gene sequence: CDR1 SGHNT, CDR2 YYREEE (reference sequence). After removal of 6 bases from V and 7 bases from J, the junction contained 13 bases not matched to a gene. The CDR3 covers 18 residues. CDR3 loop: CASNSRGTSGRRGGELFF. The CDR3 DNA sequence: TGTGCCAGCAACTCCCGCGGGACTAGCGGGAGGAGGGGCGGGGAGCTGTTTTTT.

The sample holds one count of this clone. The rearrangement links TRBV5-1 to TRBJ1-2, with 7 bases aligning to TRBD1. Trimming took 0 bases from V and 3 from J; bases not matched to a gene: 5. The germline V gene has CDR1 SGHRS and CDR2 YFSETQ. The CDR3 has 15 amino acids. CDR3 residues: CASSLGDRPYYGYTF. The DNA for the CDR3 is TGCGCCAGCAGCTTGGGGGACAGACCCTACTATGGCTACACCTTC.

The chain is built from TRBV7-8 and TRBJ1-1; no clear D. CDR1 is SGHVS, CDR2 FQNEAQ, per germline. The CDR3 consists of 14 residues. Trimming removed 5 bases from V and 1 base from J, with 11 bases in between. The DNA of the CDR3 is TGTGCCAGCAGCCTAGGAGCTACGAACACTGAAGCTTTCTTT. Its protein product is CASSLGATNTEAFF.